These 20 T cell receptor beta chains were all obtained from the same sample, sequenced in a study of blood T cell repertoires in COVID-19. Assay used: immunoSEQ multiplex PCR; TCRdb lists only in-frame clones, some missing. The sample has about 120,000 clones, over 70% seen once. The sequenced material came from peripheral blood. These receptors originate from a man between 65 and 79 years old with acute or convalescent COVID-19.

This clone has just a few counts. The genes are TRBV4-1 and TRBJ2-5; 7 bases align to TRBD2. There are 15 residues in the CDR3. In germline, CDR1 is MGHRA, CDR2 YSYEKL. The J segment lost 9 bases and the V segment lost 0 bases, leaving 10 bases of the junction unmatched. CDR3 loop: CASSQDGLAAMAQYF. CDR3 bases: TGCGCCAGCAGCCAAGATGGGCTAGCGGCGATGGCCCAGTACTTC.

This clone appeared a few times. The CDR3 spells CASSPSGITEAFF. As DNA, the CDR3 is TGTGCCAGCAGCCCCTCGGGGATCACTGAAGCTTTCTTT. V and J are TRBV7-9 and TRBJ1-1, with D hard to call. This CDR3 has 13 residues. V was pared by 5 bases and J by 4 bases, with 11 bases between. Germline V gene lookup returns CDR1 SEHNR and CDR2 FQNEAQ (reference sequence).

The J gene is TRBJ1-5, the V gene TRBV12-3 or TRBV12-4; no clear D gene. The CDR3 length is 13 residues. The V end lost 2 bases, the J end lost 6 bases, and 8 bases lay between the germline ends. CDR3 in amino acids: CASSLRVGQPQHF. CDR3 DNA: TGTGCCAGCAGTTTACGGGTGGGTCAGCCCCAGCATTTT.

The V gene is TRBV11-3, the J gene TRBJ2-3; 12 bases are a match to TRBD2. V was clipped by 5 bases and J by 2 bases; unmatched bases: 8. The CDR3 contains 17 residues. Germline V lookup: CDR1 SGHNT, CDR2 YENEEA. The CDR3 here is CASSPRLAGEDTDTQYF. CDR3 DNA sequence: TGTGCCAGCAGCCCCCGACTAGCGGGGGAAGACACAGATACGCAGTATTTT.

The chain carries TRBV4-2 and TRBJ2-3; 10 bases are shared with TRBD2. Germline V gene data show CDR1 as LGHNA and CDR2 as YNFKEQ. The V and J ends lost 4 bases and 5 bases, in that order; junction bases with no gene match: 12. The CDR3 totals 17 residues. The CDR3 sequence is CASSPGASGGIGDTQYF. In nucleotides, the CDR3 is TGTGCCAGCAGCCCGGGGGCTAGCGGGGGTATCGGAGATACGCAGTATTTT.

The chain carries TRBV5-1 and TRBJ2-1, with D possibly TRBD2 on 5 matching bases. From germline, CDR1 is SGHRS and CDR2 YFSETQ. Trimming cost V 0 bases and J 7 bases, with 8 bases left between them. The CDR3 runs 13 residues. As DNA, the CDR3 is TGCGCCAGCAGCTTGGGGCTAGCAAATGAGCAGTTCTTC. This codes for CASSLGLANEQFF.

This clone has only one observation. The chain combines TRBV5-1 with TRBJ2-2, with TRBD1 matching over 8 bases. Germline V gives CDR1 SGHRS, CDR2 YFSETQ. The V gene end was trimmed by 4 bases and the J gene end by 0 bases; junction bases not matched to a gene: 8. This CDR3 has 17 residues. CDR3 protein: CASSTHSGGTNTGELFF. In nucleotides, the CDR3 is TGCGCCAGCAGCACGCACTCAGGGGGCACGAACACCGGGGAGCTGTTTTTT.

The gene calls are TRBV28 and TRBJ1-2; perhaps TRBD1 as D (6 bases). Trimming took off 2 bases at V and 14 bases at J, with 21 bases between the two ends. Germline CDR1 MDHEN, CDR2 SYDVKM. The CDR3 contains 14 residues. CDR3: CASSLILGGQVETF. DNA of the CDR3: TGTGCCAGCAGTTTAATTTTGGGGGGGCAGGTCGAAACCTTC.

This clone was detected once. The chain links TRBV19 to TRBJ1-2; D ambiguous. Trimming took off 3 bases at V and 0 bases at J, with 8 bases between the two ends. Germline CDR1 reads LNHDA; CDR2 reads SQIVND (reference sequence). The CDR3 consists of 14 residues. In DNA, the CDR3 is TGTGCCAGTAGTATGGGCATAGCTAACTATGGCTACACCTTC. It encodes CASSMGIANYGYTF. Using reference TRBV19 and TRBJ1-2 for the parts outside the CDR3, the full variable domain is DGGITQSPKYLFRKEGQNVTLSCEQNLNHDAMYWYRQDPGQGLRLIYYSQIVNDFQKGDIAEGYSVSREKKESFPLTVTSAQKNPTAFYLCASSMGIANYGYTFGSGTRLTVV.

The chain carries TRBV5-4 and TRBJ2-1, with 12 bases aligning to TRBD2. This CDR3 has 17 residues. CDR1 is SGHNT and CDR2 is YYREEE in the germline V gene (reference sequence). V trimming: 4 bases; J trimming: 10 bases; junction bases outside the gene matches: 15. CDR3: CASSPNTLAGGPREQFF. The CDR3 DNA is TGTGCCAGCAGCCCTAACACCCTAGCGGGGGGGCCGCGCGAGCAGTTCTTC.

V usage is TRBV11-2 and J usage is TRBJ2-6, with 7 bases fitting TRBD1. Per germline, CDR1 SGHAT and CDR2 FQNNGV. Trimming took 6 bases from V and 2 from J; bases not matched to a gene: 4. The CDR3 consists of 15 residues. The CDR3 loop reads CASRSTGTGANVLTF. For the CDR3, the DNA is TGTGCCAGCAGATCGACAGGGACTGGGGCCAACGTCCTGACTTTC.

The rearrangement links TRBV21-1 to TRBJ2-7; TRBD2, the table's D call, lacks a check against the DNA. TRBV21-1 is recorded as a pseudogene. The CDR3 loop spans 13 amino acids. CDR3 nucleotide sequence: TGTGCCAGCAGCTTACGACGGGCCTACGAGCAGTACTTC. Encoded protein: CASSLRRAYEQYF.

This chain connects TRBV5-1 to TRBJ2-5; the match to TRBD1 covers 8 bases. Germline V gene sequence: CDR1 SGHRS, CDR2 YFSETQ. The CDR3 totals 14 residues. The trim removed 2 bases at V and 1 base at J, leaving 1 base unmatched. CDR3 nucleotide sequence: TGCGCCAGCAGCTTCACAGGGGGCCAAGAGACCCAGTACTTC. Amino acids: CASSFTGGQETQYF.

The chain uses TRBV10-3 and TRBJ1-2; 7 bases are a match to TRBD1. V was pared by 4 bases and J by 5 bases, with 4 bases of the junction left unmatched. The CDR3 runs to 13 residues. Germline V gives CDR1 ENHRY, CDR2 SYGVKD. The CDR3 spells CAISGGQEYGYTF. CDR3 DNA sequence: TGTGCCATCAGTGGCGGACAGGAATATGGCTACACCTTC.

The chain uses TRBV3-1 (or the pseudogene TRBV3-2) and TRBJ2-7; D not resolved. CDR3 length: 15 residues. V was shortened by 2 bases and J by 0 bases, with 11 bases between the two germline ends. CDR1 LGHDT and CDR2 YNNKEL come from the germline V gene (reference sequence). CDR3 nucleotide sequence: TGTGCCAGCAGCCAATTGCGAGGCACCTCCTACGAGCAGTACTTC. Translating it yields CASSQLRGTSYEQYF.

This clone turned up a few times. The chain carries TRBV7-8 and TRBJ1-3; 7 bases agree with TRBD1. J lost 2 bases, V lost 5 bases, and 3 bases had no gene match. There are 14 residues in the CDR3. The germline CDR1 and CDR2 sequences are SGHVS and FQNEAQ. CDR3 nucleotides: TGTGCCAGCAGCCAAACAGGGGCTGGAAACACCATATATTTT. This sequence encodes CASSQTGAGNTIYF. The full variable domain, its missing parts supplied by reference TRBV7-8 and TRBJ1-3, is GAGVSQSPRYKVAKRGQDVALRCDPISGHVSLFWYQQALGQGPEFLTYFQNEAQLDKSGLPSDRFFAERPEGSVSTLKIQRTQQEDSAVYLCASSQTGAGNTIYFGEGSWLTVV.

V and J are TRBV3-1 (or the pseudogene TRBV3-2) and TRBJ1-4; 7 nucleotides align to TRBD1. The CDR3 spans 15 residues. J was trimmed by 2 bases and V by 4 bases; bases with no gene match: 4. Germline values: CDR1 LGHDT, CDR2 YNNKEL (reference sequence). The CDR3 DNA follows: TGTGCCAGCAGCCCCCGACAGGGCACTAATGAAAAACTGTTTTTT. It codes for CASSPRQGTNEKLFF.

This rearrangement joins TRBV5-1 to TRBJ2-5, with a possible D match to TRBD2 (6 bases). From germline, CDR1 is SGHRS and CDR2 YFSETQ. The ends were cut back, 1 base at V and 2 bases at J, with 12 bases in the middle. The CDR3 sequence is 15 residues long. The CDR3 is CASSLSGTHQETQYF. The CDR3 DNA sequence: TGCGCCAGCAGCTTGTCCGGGACTCATCAAGAGACCCAGTACTTC.

V usage is TRBV27 and J usage is TRBJ2-3, with TRBD2 matching over 12 bases. The CDR3 spans 15 residues. The V segment lost 6 bases and the J segment 3 bases; nucleotides outside the gene matches: 4. Germline CDR1 is MNHEY and CDR2 is SMNVEV (reference sequence). The CDR3 spells CASRKTSGGTDTQYF. The CDR3 coding sequence is TGTGCCAGCAGAAAGACTAGCGGGGGAACAGATACGCAGTATTTT.

This clone was seen only a few times. The rearrangement uses TRBV5-1 and TRBJ2-7, with D unclear. The CDR3 is 15 residues long. From germline, CDR1 is SGHRS and CDR2 YFSETQ. The V gene lost 0 bases and the J gene lost 3 bases, with 13 bases spanning the gap. The CDR3 DNA follows: TGCGCCAGCAGCTTGGAAGGCGGTAGCAACTACGAGCAGTACTTC. Its translation: CASSLEGGSNYEQYF. The complete variable domain, with remaining parts taken from reference TRBV5-1 and TRBJ2-7, reads KAGVTQTPRYLIKTRGQQVTLSCSPISGHRSVSWYQQTPGQGLQFLFEYFSETQRNKGNFPGRFSGRQFSNSRSEMNVSTLELGDSALYLCASSLEGGSNYEQYFGPGTRLTVT.